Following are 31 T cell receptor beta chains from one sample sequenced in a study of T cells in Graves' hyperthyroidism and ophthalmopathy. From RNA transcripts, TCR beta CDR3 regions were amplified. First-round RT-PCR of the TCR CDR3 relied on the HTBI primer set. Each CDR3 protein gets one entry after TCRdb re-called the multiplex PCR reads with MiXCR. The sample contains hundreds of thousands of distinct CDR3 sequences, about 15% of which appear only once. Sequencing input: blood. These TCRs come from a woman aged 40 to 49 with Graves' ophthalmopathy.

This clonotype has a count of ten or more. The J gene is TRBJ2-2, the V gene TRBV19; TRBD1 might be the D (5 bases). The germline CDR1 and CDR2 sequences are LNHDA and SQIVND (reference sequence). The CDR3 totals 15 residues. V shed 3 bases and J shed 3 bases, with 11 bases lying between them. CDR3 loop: CASSMGQLYTGELFF. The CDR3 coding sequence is TGTGCCAGTAGTATGGGGCAGTTGTACACCGGGGAGCTGTTTTTT.

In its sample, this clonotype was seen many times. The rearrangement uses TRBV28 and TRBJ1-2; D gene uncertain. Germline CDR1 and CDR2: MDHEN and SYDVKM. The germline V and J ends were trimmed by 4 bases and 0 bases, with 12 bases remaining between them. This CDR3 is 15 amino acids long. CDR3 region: CASSSPQRTNYGYTF. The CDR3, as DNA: TGTGCCAGCAGTTCCCCACAGCGAACTAACTATGGCTACACCTTC.

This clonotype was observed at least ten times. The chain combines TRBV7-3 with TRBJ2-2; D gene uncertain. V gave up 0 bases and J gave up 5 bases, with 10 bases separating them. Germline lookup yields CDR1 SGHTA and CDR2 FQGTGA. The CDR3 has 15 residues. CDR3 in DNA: TGTGCCAGCAGCTTAACGGCGCAATCGACCGGGGAGCTGTTTTTT. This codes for CASSLTAQSTGELFF. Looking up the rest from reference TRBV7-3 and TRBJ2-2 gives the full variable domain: GAGVSQTPSNKVTEKGKYVELRCDPISGHTALYWYRQSLGQGPEFLIYFQGTGAADDSGLPNDRFFAVRPEGSVSTLKIQRTERGDSAVYLCASSLTAQSTGELFFGEGSRLTVL.

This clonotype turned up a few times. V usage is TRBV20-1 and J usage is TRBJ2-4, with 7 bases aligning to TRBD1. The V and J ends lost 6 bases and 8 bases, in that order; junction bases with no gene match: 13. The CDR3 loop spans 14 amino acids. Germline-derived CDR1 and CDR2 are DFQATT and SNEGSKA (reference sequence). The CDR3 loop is CSAVYDREKYIQYF. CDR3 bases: TGCAGTGCCGTGTACGACAGGGAAAAATACATTCAGTACTTC.

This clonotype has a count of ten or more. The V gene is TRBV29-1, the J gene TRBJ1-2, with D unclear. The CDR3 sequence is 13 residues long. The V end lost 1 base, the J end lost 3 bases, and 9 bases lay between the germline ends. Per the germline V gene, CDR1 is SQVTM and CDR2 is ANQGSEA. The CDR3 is CSVEGRKDYGYTF. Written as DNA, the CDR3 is TGCAGCGTTGAAGGTCGGAAGGACTATGGCTACACCTTC.

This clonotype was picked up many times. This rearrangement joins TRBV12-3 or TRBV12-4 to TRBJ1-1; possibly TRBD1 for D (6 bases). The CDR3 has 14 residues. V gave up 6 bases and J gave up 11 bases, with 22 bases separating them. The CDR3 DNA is TGTGCCAGCAGCCCTGGGACACCCGAATCATTGGCTTTCTTT. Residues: CASSPGTPESLAFF.

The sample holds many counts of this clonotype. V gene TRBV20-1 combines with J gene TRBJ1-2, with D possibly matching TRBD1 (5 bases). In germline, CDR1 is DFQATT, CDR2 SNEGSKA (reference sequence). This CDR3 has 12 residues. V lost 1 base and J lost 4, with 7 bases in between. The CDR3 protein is CSARAQGYGYTF. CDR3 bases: TGCAGTGCTAGAGCGCAGGGCTATGGCTACACCTTC.

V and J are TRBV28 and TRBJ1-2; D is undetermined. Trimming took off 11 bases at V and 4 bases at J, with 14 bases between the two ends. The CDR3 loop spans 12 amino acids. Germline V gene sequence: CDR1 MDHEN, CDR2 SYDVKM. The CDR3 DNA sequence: TGTGCCTATACCACCGCACTCTATGGCTACACCTTC. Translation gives CAYTTALYGYTF.

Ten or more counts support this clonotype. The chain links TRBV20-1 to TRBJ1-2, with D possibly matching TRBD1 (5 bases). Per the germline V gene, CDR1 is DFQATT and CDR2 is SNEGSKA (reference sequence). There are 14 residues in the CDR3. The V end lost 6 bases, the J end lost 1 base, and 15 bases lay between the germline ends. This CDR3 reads CSAPRRDSNYGYTF. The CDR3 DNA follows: TGCAGTGCCCCCCGACGAGACAGTAACTATGGCTACACCTTC.

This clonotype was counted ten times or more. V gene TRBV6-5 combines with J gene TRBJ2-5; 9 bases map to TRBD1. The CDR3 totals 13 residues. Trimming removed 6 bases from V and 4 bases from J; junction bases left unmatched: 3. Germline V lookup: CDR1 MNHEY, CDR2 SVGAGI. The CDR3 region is CASRTGGGETQYF. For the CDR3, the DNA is TGTGCCAGCAGGACAGGGGGAGGAGAGACCCAGTACTTC.

DNA of the CDR3: TGTGCCAGCAGCTTCAGGGGGTGGGAACTTCAGCCCCAGCATTTT. Residues: CASSFRGWELQPQHF. The chain has TRBV6-1 and TRBJ1-5, with TRBD1 matching over 7 bases. The germline CDR1 and CDR2 sequences are MNHNS and SASEGT. The CDR3 is 15 residues long. V was clipped by 6 bases and J by 6 bases; unmatched bases: 11.

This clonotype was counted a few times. For the CDR3, the DNA is TGTGCCATCAGTGCAGACGGGGAGACCCAGTACTTC. Its protein is CAISADGETQYF. The chain carries TRBV10-3 and TRBJ2-5, with D uncertain. CDR3 size: 12 residues. Trimming left V 4 bases short and J 5 bases short, with 8 bases between. CDR1 is ENHRY, CDR2 SYGVKD, per germline.

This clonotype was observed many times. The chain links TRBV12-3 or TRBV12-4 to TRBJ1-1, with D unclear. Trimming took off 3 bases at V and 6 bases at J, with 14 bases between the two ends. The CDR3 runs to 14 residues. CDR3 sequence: CASSFRRTDAEAFF. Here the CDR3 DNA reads TGTGCCAGCAGTTTCAGACGGACTGACGCTGAAGCTTTCTTT.

The chain's CDR3 is CASKIGGQGAYEQYF. The CDR3 nucleotides read TGTGCCAGCAAGATTGGAGGACAGGGAGCCTACGAGCAGTACTTC. The chain carries TRBV6-1 and TRBJ2-7; 8 bases map to TRBD1. The ends lost 7 bases at V and 2 bases at J; junction bases unmatched: 10. CDR3 size: 15 residues. Germline V CDR1 and CDR2: MNHNS, SASEGT.

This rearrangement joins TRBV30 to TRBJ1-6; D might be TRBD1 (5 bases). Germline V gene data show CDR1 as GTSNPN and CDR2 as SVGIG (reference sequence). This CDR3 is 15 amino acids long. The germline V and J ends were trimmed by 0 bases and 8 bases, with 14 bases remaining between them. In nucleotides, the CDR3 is TGTGCCTGGAGTGTTATGAGTCAGGGTGATTCACCCCTCCACTTT. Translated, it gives CAWSVMSQGDSPLHF.

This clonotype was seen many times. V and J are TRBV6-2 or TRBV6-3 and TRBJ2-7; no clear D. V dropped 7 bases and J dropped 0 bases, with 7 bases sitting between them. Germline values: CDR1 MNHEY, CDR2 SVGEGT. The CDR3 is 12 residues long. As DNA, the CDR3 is TGTGCCAGCATGGGCGCCTCCTACGAGCAGTACTTC. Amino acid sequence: CASMGASYEQYF.

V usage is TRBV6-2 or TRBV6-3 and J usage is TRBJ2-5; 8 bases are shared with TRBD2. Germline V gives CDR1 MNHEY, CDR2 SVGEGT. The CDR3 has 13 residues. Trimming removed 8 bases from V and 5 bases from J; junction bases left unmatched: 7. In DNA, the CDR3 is TGTGCCAGCCAGTCAGCGGGAGTTGAGACCCAGTACTTC. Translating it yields CASQSAGVETQYF.

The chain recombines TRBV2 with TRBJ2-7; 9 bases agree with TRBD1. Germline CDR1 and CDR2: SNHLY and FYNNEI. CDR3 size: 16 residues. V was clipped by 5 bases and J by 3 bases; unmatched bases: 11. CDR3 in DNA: TGTGCCAGCAGTATAACCGGGACAGGGATCAACTACGAGCAGTACTTC. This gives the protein CASSITGTGINYEQYF.

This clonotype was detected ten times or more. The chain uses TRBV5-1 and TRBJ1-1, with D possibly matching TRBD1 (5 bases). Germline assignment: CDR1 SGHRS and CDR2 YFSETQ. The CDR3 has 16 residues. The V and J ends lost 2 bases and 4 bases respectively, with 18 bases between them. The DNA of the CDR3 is TGCGCCAGCAGCTTAAGGGGTTCGGAGATCGGCACTGAAGCTTTCTTT. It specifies CASSLRGSEIGTEAFF.

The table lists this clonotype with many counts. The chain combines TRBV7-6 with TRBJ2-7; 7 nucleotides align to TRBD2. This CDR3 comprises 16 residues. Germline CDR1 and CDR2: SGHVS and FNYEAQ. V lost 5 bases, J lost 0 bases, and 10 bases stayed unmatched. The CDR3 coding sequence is TGTGCCAGCAGCACTCCCGGGGGGAGGAGCTCCTACGAGCAGTACTTC. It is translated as CASSTPGGRSSYEQYF.

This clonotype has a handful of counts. The CDR3 loop is CASSGDRETEAFF. The DNA of the CDR3 is TGTGCCAGCAGTGGGGACCGGGAGACTGAAGCTTTCTTT. The rearrangement links TRBV2 to TRBJ1-1; D is perhaps TRBD1 (5 bases). Trimming took off 4 bases at V and 5 bases at J, with 11 bases between the two ends. Per germline, CDR1 SNHLY and CDR2 FYNNEI. There are 13 residues in the CDR3.

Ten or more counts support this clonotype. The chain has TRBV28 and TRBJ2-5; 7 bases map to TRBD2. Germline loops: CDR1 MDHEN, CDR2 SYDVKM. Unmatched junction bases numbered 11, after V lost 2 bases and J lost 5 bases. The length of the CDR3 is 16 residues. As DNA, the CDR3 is TGTGCCAGCAGTTTAAACCCATTCGAGGGAGGGGAGACCCAGTACTTC. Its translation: CASSLNPFEGGETQYF.

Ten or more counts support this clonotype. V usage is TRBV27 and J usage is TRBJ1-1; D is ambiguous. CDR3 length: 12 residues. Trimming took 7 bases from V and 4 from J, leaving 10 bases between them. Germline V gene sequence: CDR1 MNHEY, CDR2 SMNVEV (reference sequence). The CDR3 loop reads CASISLGTEAFF. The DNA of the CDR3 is TGTGCCAGCATCAGCCTGGGCACTGAAGCTTTCTTT.

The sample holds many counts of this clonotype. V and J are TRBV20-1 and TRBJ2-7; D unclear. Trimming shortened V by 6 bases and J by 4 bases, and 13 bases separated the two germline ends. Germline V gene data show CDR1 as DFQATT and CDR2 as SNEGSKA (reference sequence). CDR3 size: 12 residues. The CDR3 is CSAWVQSYEQYF. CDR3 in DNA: TGCAGTGCCTGGGTCCAGAGTTACGAGCAGTACTTC.

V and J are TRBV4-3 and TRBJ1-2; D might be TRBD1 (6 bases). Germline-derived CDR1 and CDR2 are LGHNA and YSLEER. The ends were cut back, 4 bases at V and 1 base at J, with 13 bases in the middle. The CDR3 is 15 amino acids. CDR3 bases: TGCGCCAGCAGCCCCGGGCGGGGGCTTAACTATGGCTACACCTTC. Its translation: CASSPGRGLNYGYTF.

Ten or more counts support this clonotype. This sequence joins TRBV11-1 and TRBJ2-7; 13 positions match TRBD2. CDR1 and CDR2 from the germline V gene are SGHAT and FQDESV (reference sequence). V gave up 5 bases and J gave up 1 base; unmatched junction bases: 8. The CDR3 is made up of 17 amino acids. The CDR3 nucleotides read TGTGCCAGCAGCCTCAGAGAGGGACTAGCGGGGTCCTACGAGCAGTACTTC. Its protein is CASSLREGLAGSYEQYF.

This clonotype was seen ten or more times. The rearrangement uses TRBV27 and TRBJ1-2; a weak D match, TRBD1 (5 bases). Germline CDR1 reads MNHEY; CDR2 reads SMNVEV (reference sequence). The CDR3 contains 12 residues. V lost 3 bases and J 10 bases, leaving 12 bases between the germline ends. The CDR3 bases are TGTGCCAGCAGTTTCAGGGACCGTCCCTACACCTTC. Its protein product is CASSFRDRPYTF.

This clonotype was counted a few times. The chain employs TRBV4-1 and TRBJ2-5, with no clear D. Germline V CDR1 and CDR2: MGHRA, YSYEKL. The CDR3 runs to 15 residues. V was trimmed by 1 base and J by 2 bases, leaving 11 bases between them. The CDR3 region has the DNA TGCGCCAGCAGCCAAGGGAATAGCCATCAAGAGACCCAGTACTTC. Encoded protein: CASSQGNSHQETQYF.

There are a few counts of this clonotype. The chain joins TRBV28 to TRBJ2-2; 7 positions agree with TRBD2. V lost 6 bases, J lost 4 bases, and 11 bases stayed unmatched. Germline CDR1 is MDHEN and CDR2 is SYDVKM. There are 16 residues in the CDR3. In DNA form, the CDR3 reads TGTGCCAGCAGCGGGCTAGCGGACACGACCACCGGGGAGCTGTTTTTT. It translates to CASSGLADTTTGELFF.

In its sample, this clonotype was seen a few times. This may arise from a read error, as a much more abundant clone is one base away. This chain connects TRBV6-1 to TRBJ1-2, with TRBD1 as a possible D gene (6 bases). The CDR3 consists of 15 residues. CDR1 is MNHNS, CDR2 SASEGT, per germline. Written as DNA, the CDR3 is TGTGCCGGCAGTGAATCCGGGGGCGTTGGCTATGGCTACACCTTC. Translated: CAGSESGGVGYGYTF.

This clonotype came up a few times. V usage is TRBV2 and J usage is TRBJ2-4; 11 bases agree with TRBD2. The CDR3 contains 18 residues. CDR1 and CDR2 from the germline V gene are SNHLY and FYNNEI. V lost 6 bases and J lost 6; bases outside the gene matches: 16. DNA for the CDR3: TGTGCCAGCAGCGTTCCGGGACTAGCGGAGTACCAGGGAAACATTCAGTACTTC. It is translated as CASSVPGLAEYQGNIQYF.